This T cell receptor beta chain appears in the sequencing data of a study of blood T cell repertoires in COVID-19. Study overall: Samples of COVID-19 (acute and convalescent) were obtained from the United States, Italy and Spain.

Germline loops: CDR1 SNHLY, CDR2 FYNNEI. V dropped 8 bases and J dropped 8; count of bases not matched to a gene: 14. The CDR3 contains 15 residues. As originally analysed: Amplification of reference gene primers was used by the study to estimate nucleated cell counts. Using immunoSEQ multiplex PCR, the repertoire was profiled, and TCRdb retains in-frame clones only, with some absent. The V and J calls and clone size come from that table; D and trimming were worked out from the DNA. The sample lists around 200,000 clones, about 85% occurring once. This clone showed up just a few times. Sequences were obtained from peripheral blood. This receptor was identified in a woman aged 40 to 50 with COVID-19, enrolled during active disease. The genes are TRBV2 and TRBJ1-4, with TRBD1 matching over 7 bases. CDR3 sequence (DNA): TGTGCCAGCGACGCCTACAGACAGGGCAACGAAAAACTGTTTTTT. It translates to CASDAYRQGNEKLFF. The complete variable domain, with remaining parts taken from reference TRBV2 and TRBJ1-4, reads EPEVTQTPSHQVTQMGQEVILRCVPISNHLYFYWYRQILGQKVEFLVSFYNNEISEKSEIFDDQFSVERPDGSNFTLKIRSTKLEDSAMYFCASDAYRQGNEKLFFGSGTQLSVL.